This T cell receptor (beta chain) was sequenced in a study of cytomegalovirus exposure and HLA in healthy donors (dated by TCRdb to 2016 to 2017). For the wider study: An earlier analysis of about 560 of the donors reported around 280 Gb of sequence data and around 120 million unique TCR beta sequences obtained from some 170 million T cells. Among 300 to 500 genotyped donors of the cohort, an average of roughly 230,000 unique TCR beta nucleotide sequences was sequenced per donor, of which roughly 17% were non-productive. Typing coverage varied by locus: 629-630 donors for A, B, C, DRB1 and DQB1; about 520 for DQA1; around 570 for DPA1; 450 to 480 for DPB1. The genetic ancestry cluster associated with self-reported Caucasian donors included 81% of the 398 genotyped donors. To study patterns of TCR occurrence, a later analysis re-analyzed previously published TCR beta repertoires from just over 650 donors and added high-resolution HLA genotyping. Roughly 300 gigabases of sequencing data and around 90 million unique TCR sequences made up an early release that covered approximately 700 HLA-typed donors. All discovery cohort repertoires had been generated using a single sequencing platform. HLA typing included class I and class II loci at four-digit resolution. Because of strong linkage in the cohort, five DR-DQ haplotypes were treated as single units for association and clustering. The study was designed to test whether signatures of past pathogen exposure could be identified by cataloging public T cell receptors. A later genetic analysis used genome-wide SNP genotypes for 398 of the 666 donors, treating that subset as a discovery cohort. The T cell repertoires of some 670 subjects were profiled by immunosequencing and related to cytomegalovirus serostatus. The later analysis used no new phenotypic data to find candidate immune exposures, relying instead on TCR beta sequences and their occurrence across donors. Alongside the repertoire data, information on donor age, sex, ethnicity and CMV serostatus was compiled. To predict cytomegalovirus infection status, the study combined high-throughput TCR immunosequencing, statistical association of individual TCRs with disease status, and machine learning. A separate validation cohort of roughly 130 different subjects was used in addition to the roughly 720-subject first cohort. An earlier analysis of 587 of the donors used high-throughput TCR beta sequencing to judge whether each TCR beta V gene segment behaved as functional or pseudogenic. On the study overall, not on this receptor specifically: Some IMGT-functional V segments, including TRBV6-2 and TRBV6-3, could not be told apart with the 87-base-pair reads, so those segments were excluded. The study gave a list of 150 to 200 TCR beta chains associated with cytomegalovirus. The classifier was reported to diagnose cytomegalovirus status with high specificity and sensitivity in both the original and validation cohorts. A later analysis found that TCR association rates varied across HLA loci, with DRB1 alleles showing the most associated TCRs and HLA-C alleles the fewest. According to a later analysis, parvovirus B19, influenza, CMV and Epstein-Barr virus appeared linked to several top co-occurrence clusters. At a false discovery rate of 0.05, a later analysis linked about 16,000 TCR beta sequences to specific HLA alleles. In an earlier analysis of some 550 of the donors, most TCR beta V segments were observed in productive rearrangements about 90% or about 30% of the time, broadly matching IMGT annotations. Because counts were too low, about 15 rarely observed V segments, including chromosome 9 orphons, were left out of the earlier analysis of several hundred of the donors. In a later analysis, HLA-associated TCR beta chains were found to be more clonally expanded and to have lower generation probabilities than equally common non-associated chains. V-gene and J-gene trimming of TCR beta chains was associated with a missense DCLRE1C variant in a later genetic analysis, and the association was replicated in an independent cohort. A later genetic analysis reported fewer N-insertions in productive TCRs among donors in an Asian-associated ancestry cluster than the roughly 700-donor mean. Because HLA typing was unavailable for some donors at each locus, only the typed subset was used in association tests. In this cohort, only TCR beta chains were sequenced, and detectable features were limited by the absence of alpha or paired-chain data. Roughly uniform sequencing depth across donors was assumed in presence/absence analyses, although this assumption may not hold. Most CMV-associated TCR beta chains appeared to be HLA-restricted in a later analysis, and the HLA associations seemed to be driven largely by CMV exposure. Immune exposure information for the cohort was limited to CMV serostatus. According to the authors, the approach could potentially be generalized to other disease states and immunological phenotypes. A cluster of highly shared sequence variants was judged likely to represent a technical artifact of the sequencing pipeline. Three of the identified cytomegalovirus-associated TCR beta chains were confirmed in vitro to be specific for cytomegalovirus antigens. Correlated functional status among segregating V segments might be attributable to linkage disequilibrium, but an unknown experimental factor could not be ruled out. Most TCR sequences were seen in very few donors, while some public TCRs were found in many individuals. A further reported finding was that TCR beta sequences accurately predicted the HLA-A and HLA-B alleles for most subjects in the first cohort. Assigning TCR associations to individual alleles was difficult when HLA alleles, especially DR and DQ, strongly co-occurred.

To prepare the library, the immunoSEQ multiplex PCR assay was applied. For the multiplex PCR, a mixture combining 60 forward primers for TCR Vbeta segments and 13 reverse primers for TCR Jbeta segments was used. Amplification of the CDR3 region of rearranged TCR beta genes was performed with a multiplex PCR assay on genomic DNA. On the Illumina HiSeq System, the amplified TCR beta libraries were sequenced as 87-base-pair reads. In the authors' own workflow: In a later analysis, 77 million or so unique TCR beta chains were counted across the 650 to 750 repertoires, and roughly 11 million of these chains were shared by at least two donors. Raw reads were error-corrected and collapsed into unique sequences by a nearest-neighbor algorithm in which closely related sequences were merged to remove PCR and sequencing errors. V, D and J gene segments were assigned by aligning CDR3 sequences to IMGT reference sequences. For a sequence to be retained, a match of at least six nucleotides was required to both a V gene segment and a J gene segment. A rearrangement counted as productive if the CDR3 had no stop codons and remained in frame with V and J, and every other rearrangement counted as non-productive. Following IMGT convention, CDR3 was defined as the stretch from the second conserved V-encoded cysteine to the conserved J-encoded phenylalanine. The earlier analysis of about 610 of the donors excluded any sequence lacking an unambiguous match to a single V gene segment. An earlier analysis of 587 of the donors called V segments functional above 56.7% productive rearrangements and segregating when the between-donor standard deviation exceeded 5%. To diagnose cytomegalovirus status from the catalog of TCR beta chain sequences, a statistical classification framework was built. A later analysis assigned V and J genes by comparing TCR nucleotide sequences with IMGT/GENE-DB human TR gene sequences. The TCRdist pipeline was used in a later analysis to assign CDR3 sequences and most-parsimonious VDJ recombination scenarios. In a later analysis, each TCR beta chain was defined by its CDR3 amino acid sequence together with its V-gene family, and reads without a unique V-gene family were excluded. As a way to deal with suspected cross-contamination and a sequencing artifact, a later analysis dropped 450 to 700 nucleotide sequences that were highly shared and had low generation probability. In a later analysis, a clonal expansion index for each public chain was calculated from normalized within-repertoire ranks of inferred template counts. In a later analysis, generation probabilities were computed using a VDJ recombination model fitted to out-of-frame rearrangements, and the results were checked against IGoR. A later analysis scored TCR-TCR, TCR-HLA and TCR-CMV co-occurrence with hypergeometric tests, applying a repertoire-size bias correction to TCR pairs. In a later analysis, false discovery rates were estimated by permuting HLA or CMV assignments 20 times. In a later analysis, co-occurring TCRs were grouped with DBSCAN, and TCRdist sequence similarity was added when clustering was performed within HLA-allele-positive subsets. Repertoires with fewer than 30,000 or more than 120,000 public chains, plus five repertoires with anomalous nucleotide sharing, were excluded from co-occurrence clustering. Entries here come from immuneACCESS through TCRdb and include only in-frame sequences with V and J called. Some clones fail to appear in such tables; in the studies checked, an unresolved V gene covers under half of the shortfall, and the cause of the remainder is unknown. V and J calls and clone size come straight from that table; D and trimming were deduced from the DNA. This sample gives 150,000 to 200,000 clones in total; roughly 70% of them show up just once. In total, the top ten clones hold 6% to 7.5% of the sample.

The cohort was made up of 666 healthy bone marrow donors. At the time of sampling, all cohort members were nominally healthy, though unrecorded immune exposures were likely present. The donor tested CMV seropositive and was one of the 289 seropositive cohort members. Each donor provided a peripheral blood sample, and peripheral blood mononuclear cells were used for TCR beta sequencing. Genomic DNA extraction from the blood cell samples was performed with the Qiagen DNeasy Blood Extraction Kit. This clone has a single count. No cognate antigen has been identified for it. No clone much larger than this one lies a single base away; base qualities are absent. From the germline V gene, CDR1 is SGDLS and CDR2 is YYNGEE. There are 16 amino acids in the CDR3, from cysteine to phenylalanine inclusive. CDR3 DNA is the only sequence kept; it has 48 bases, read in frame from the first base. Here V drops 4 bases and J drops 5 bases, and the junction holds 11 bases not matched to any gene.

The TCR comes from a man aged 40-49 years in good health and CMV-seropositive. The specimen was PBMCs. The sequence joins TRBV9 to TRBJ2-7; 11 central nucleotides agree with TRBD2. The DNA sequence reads TGTGCCAGCAGCCTTAGCGGGGGGGCCTCGTCCGACGAGCAGTACTTC. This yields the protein CASSLSGGASSDEQYF. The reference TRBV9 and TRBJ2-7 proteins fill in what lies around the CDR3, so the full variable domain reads DSGVTQTPKHLITATGQRVTLRCSPRSGDLSVYWYQQSLDQGLQFLIQYYNGEERAKGNILERFSAQQFPDLHSELNLSSLELGDSALYFCASSLSGGASSDEQYFGPGTRLTVT.